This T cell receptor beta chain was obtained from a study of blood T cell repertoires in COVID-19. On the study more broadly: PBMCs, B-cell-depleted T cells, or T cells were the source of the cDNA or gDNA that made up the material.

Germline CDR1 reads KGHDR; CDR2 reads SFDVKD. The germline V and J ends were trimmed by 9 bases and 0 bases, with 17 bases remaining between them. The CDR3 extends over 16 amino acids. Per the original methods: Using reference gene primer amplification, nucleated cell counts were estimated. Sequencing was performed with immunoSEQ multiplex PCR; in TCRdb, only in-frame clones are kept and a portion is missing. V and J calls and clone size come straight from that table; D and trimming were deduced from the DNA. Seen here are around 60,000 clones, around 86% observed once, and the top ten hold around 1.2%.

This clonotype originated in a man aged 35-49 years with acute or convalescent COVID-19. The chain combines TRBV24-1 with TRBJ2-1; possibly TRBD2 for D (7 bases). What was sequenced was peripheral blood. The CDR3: CATQGSGAPSYNEQFF. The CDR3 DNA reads TGTGCCACCCAGGGGAGCGGGGCCCCCTCCTACAATGAGCAGTTCTTC.